The source of this T cell receptor beta chain is a study of shared clonotypes between healthy human individuals. Whole-study context: Samples came from two female and a few male donors aged 18 to 49.

The protocol was immunoSEQ multiplex PCR, while the TCRdb copy is restricted to in-frame clones and leaves out a portion. The sample carries approximately 620,000 clones, more than 95% recorded once. The V gene lost 8 bases and the J gene lost 2 bases, with 10 bases spanning the gap. The CDR3 sequence is 13 residues long. CDR1 is WSHSY, CDR2 SAAADI, per germline. Sequences were obtained from naive CD4+ T cells sorted from blood. The subset denotes: CD45RA+ positively selected. J is TRBJ2-1 and V is TRBV10-2; possibly TRBD1 or TRBD2 for D (5 bases each). This TCR was recovered from a woman aged 25-40 years in good health. CDR3 nucleotide sequence: TGCGCCAGCCCAGGGAGCGCCTACAATGAGCAGTTCTTC. Its translation is CASPGSAYNEQFF.